A single count supports the clone carrying this T cell receptor beta chain. Its antigen is currently unknown. Lactation, pregnancy, other autoimmune disease or uncontrolled infection excluded patients. The source of the PBMCs was approximately 9.5 ml of fresh peripheral blood. This entry belongs to a study of T cells in Graves' hyperthyroidism and ophthalmopathy. Study-wide context: Before any treatment, at initial diagnosis, peripheral blood was collected. Whole-study findings and limits: Most thyroid clonotypes that were expanded above 0.001 also turned up in blood.

What was amplified from RNA transcripts were TCR beta CDR3 regions. Researchers ran a first-round RT-PCR on the TCR CDR3 using the HTBI primer set. TCRdb called the multiplex PCR reads again in MiXCR, with one record for every CDR3 protein. The sample consists of roughly 640,000 distinct CDR3 sequences, roughly 15% of them appearing once. This CDR3 comprises 15 residues. CDR1 is SNHLY, CDR2 FYNNEI, per germline. With V trimmed by 9 bases and J by 3 bases, 11 bases remained unmatched. The rearrangement uses TRBV2 and TRBJ1-5; TRBD1 matches at 7 bases. The sequence was obtained from a woman in her thirties or forties with Graves' ophthalmopathy. What was sequenced was blood. The CDR3 DNA follows: TGTGCCAGTAGAGAAGAGGGACAGCTCAATCAGCCCCAGCATTTT. Amino acid sequence: CASREEGQLNQPQHF.